The 29 T cell receptor beta chains given below trace back to one sample, sequenced in a study of T cell changes during pregnancy in multiple sclerosis (dated by TCRdb to 2018 to 2020). The library relied on the immunoSEQ multiplex PCR assay. What TCRdb holds here is the immuneACCESS table cut down to in-frame rearrangements. Part of the clones is not present; checked against another copy, under half of the missing clones reflect an unresolved V gene, and the others are unexplained. The table for this sample lists roughly 110,000 clones; roughly 89% of them were counted only once. 1.6% of the sample is held by the ten biggest clonotypes. The sample in question was peripheral blood, obtained before pregnancy. The source is a female donor with multiple sclerosis, enrolled in a pregnancy study.

The chain carries TRBV19 and TRBJ2-1, with TRBD2 matching over 8 bases. The ends lost 1 base at V and 4 bases at J; junction bases unmatched: 6. The CDR3 is 16 residues long. Germline CDR1 and CDR2: LNHDA and SQIVND (reference sequence). CDR3: CASSIALAGSYNEQFF. The DNA for the CDR3 is TGTGCCAGTAGTATAGCTTTAGCGGGATCTTACAATGAGCAGTTCTTC.

This chain links TRBV10-3 with TRBJ2-5, with D perhaps matching TRBD2 (6 bases). The germline V and J ends were trimmed by 7 bases and 0 bases, with 12 bases remaining between them. This CDR3 has 14 amino acids. CDR1 is ENHRY and CDR2 is SYGVKD in the germline V gene. CDR3 sequence: CAIKTGGNQETQYF. The CDR3 region has the DNA TGTGCCATCAAAACCGGGGGAAACCAAGAGACCCAGTACTTC.

In this sample, this clone turned up once. V usage is TRBV5-1 and J usage is TRBJ2-3, with 9 bases lining up with TRBD2. The CDR3 is 19 amino acids. CDR1 SGHRS and CDR2 YFSETQ come from the germline V gene. The V gene end was trimmed by 4 bases and the J gene end by 0 bases; junction bases not matched to a gene: 15. CDR3 loop: CASSKADSGSTLSTDTQYF. Written as DNA, the CDR3 is TGCGCCAGCAGCAAGGCGGATAGCGGGAGTACCCTTAGCACAGATACGCAGTATTTT.

The chain is built from TRBV14 and TRBJ1-1, with D unclear. Germline lookup yields CDR1 SGHDN and CDR2 FVKESK. Trimming took 3 bases from V and 1 from J, leaving 6 bases between them. The CDR3 is 13 amino acids. The CDR3 DNA reads as TGTGCCAGCAGCCACTTTAAGAACACTGAAGCTTTCTTT. Translation gives CASSHFKNTEAFF. The whole variable domain, remainder taken from reference TRBV14 and TRBJ1-1, is EAGVTQFPSHSVIEKGQTVTLRCDPISGHDNLYWYRRVMGKEIKFLLHFVKESKQDESGMPNNRFLAERTGGTYSTLKVQPAELEDSGVYFCASSHFKNTEAFFGQGTRLTVV.

This sequence joins TRBV2 and TRBJ1-1; tentatively, D is TRBD1 (5 bases). Between the trimmed V and J ends, which lost 5 bases and 1 base, there was a span of 11 bases. The CDR3 runs to 14 residues. Germline V lookup: CDR1 SNHLY, CDR2 FYNNEI. CDR3 coding DNA: TGTGCCAGCAGTCTGGGGGGATCGAACACTGAAGCTTTCTTT. This codes for CASSLGGSNTEAFF.

The V call is TRBV9, the J call TRBJ2-3; D is unresolved. CDR3 length equals 13 residues. The V gene lost 9 bases and the J gene lost 1 base, with 12 bases spanning the gap. The germline CDR1 and CDR2 sequences are SGDLS and YYNGEE. CDR3: CANILVGTDTQYF. For the CDR3, the DNA is TGTGCCAATATTTTAGTTGGCACAGATACGCAGTATTTT.

The chain links TRBV9 to TRBJ1-1; 9 positions match TRBD1. Trimming removed 5 bases from V and 5 bases from J; junction bases left unmatched: 16. The CDR3 spans 17 residues. The germline V gene has CDR1 SGDLS and CDR2 YYNGEE. CDR3 DNA sequence: TGTGCCAGCAGTGCGGGACAGGGCACTCGTGGAGGGACTGAAGCTTTCTTT. This encodes CASSAGQGTRGGTEAFF.

The J gene is TRBJ2-7, the V gene TRBV7-8; 8 bases are shared with TRBD1. The germline V gene has CDR1 SGHVS and CDR2 FQNEAQ. CDR3 size: 16 residues. Germline trimming cut 2 bases from V and 3 bases from J; bases unmatched to any gene: 9. The CDR3: CASSLRGAGTGYEQYF. The DNA for the CDR3 is TGTGCCAGCAGCTTAAGGGGGGCCGGGACAGGCTACGAGCAGTACTTC.

The chain combines TRBV2 with TRBJ2-1; 13 nucleotides align to TRBD2. This CDR3 spans 14 amino acids. Germline V gene lookup returns CDR1 SNHLY and CDR2 FYNNEI. J was trimmed by 6 bases and V by 6 bases; bases with no gene match: 2. The CDR3 is CASRLAGGGNEQFF. The CDR3 DNA reads as TGTGCCAGCAGACTAGCGGGGGGGGGCAATGAGCAGTTCTTC.

This chain joins TRBV11-2 and TRBJ2-7; 9 positions agree with TRBD2. With V trimmed by 5 bases and J by 4 bases, 9 bases remained unmatched. The CDR3 runs 15 residues. The germline gives CDR1 SGHAT, CDR2 FQNNGV. The CDR3 nucleotides read TGTGCCAGCAGCCCCCGAGCGGGAGGTAGTTACGAGCAGTACTTC. This sequence encodes CASSPRAGGSYEQYF.

The chain carries TRBV7-2 and TRBJ2-7; D is perhaps TRBD1 (7 bases). The ends were cut back, 9 bases at V and 2 bases at J, with 17 bases in the middle. Germline assignment: CDR1 SGHTA and CDR2 FQGNSA. The CDR3 contains 14 residues. For the CDR3, the DNA is TGTGCCAGTAAAAAACAGGGGAGGACCTACGAGCAGTACTTC. This sequence encodes CASKKQGRTYEQYF.

This chain uses TRBV7-6 with TRBJ2-1, with TRBD2 as a possible D gene (7 bases). With 1 base removed from V and 7 bases from J, the gap between germline ends came to 14 bases. Germline loops: CDR1 SGHVS, CDR2 FNYEAQ. The CDR3 loop spans 15 amino acids. CDR3 sequence: CASSLGGGGLNEQFF. CDR3 nucleotide sequence: TGTGCCAGCAGCTTAGGAGGGGGGGGTTTGAATGAGCAGTTCTTC. Drawing the rest from reference TRBV7-6 and TRBJ2-1, the complete variable domain is GAGVSQSPRYKVTKRGQDVALRCDPISGHVSLYWYRQALGQGPEFLTYFNYEAQQDKSGLPNDRFSAERPEGSISTLTIQRTEQRDSAMYRCASSLGGGGLNEQFFGPGTRLTVL.

The gene calls are TRBV19 and TRBJ2-3; 7 nucleotides agree with TRBD1. The CDR3 is 15 residues long. Unmatched junction bases numbered 11, after V lost 8 bases and J lost 3 bases. Looked up from germline, CDR1 is LNHDA and CDR2 is SQIVND (reference sequence). This CDR3 reads CASGSTGVRTDTQYF. The CDR3 DNA reads as TGTGCCAGTGGAAGTACAGGGGTAAGAACAGATACGCAGTATTTT.

J is TRBJ2-3 and V is TRBV6-1; 12 bases line up with TRBD2. This CDR3 has 18 residues. V was pared by 4 bases and J by 3 bases, with 11 bases of the junction left unmatched. CDR1 MNHNS and CDR2 SASEGT come from the germline V gene. CDR3 residues: CASSGRHRTSGVTDTQYF. Written as DNA, the CDR3 is TGTGCCAGCAGTGGACGACACCGGACTAGCGGGGTAACAGATACGCAGTATTTT.

V and J are TRBV4-3 and TRBJ1-1; TRBD1 matches 9 bases. The V gene's germline CDR1 is LGHNA and CDR2 YSLEER. This CDR3 contains 14 residues. The J segment lost 3 bases and the V segment lost 4 bases, leaving 3 bases of the junction unmatched. CDR3 bases: TGCGCCAGCAGCCCTCGGGACAGGGACACTGAAGCTTTCTTT. Residues: CASSPRDRDTEAFF.

This chain links TRBV30 with TRBJ1-4; D remains unclear. V shed 1 base and J shed 5 bases, with 8 bases lying between them. CDR3 length: 13 amino acids. Germline CDR1 GTSNPN, CDR2 SVGIG (reference sequence). The CDR3 coding sequence is TGTGCCTGGAGTGGCGGAAAAAATGAAAAACTGTTTTTT. Protein product: CAWSGGKNEKLFF.

The V call is TRBV6-6, the J call TRBJ2-7; TRBD1 matches 7 bases. This CDR3 is 14 amino acids long. In germline, CDR1 is MNHNY, CDR2 SVGAGI (reference sequence). V lost 2 bases, J lost 4 bases, and 5 bases stayed unmatched. The CDR3 DNA is TGTGCCAGCAGTTACCATGGGACAGCTTACGAGCAGTACTTC. The encoded protein is CASSYHGTAYEQYF.

The chain is built from TRBV19 and TRBJ2-3; maybe TRBD1 (5 bases). CDR3 length: 15 residues. The germline CDR1 and CDR2 sequences are LNHDA and SQIVND (reference sequence). V dropped 7 bases and J dropped 0 bases, with 14 bases sitting between them. The CDR3 here is CASNQGPGSTDTQYF. Here the CDR3 DNA reads TGTGCCAGTAACCAGGGCCCGGGTAGCACAGATACGCAGTATTTT. Variable domain in full (rest from reference TRBV19 and TRBJ2-3): DGGITQSPKYLFRKEGQNVTLSCEQNLNHDAMYWYRQDPGQGLRLIYYSQIVNDFQKGDIAEGYSVSREKKESFPLTVTSAQKNPTAFYLCASNQGPGSTDTQYFGPGTRLTVL.

The chain joins TRBV5-5 to TRBJ2-5; TRBD1 matches 8 bases. Germline trimming cut 5 bases from V and 3 bases from J; bases unmatched to any gene: 6. The CDR3 runs to 14 residues. Germline values: CDR1 SGHKS, CDR2 YYEKEE (reference sequence). CDR3 protein: CASSKPTGEETQYF. In nucleotides, the CDR3 is TGTGCCAGCAGTAAGCCGACAGGGGAAGAGACCCAGTACTTC. Drawing the rest from reference TRBV5-5 and TRBJ2-5, the complete variable domain is DAGVTQSPTHLIKTRGQQVTLRCSPISGHKSVSWYQQVLGQGPQFIFQYYEKEERGRGNFPDRFSARQFPNYSSELNVNALLLGDSALYLCASSKPTGEETQYFGPGTRLLVL.

V usage is TRBV2 and J usage is TRBJ2-3; TRBD2 agrees at 8 bases. J lost 3 bases, V lost 8 bases, and 16 bases had no gene match. From germline, CDR1 is SNHLY and CDR2 FYNNEI. The CDR3 loop spans 17 amino acids. The CDR3: CASGGSHSGTRTDTQYF. As DNA, the CDR3 is TGTGCCAGCGGGGGTTCTCATAGCGGGACCAGAACAGATACGCAGTATTTT.

The chain employs TRBV30 and TRBJ1-4, with D possibly matching TRBD1 (6 bases). The germline V gene has CDR1 GTSNPN and CDR2 SVGIG (reference sequence). V was trimmed by 1 base and J by 5 bases, leaving 11 bases between them. This CDR3 is built from 14 residues. The CDR3 here is CAWSEDSLNEKLFF. The CDR3 nucleotides are TGTGCCTGGAGTGAGGACAGTCTAAATGAAAAACTGTTTTTT.

The J gene is TRBJ1-3, the V gene TRBV9; 8 bases fit TRBD1. The junction had 7 bases not matched to a gene; V was cut back by 5 bases and J by 3 bases. The germline V gene has CDR1 SGDLS and CDR2 YYNGEE. CDR3 length: 15 residues. The CDR3 DNA is TGTGCCAGCAGTCCGACAGGGGACTATGGAAACACCATATATTTT. This translates into CASSPTGDYGNTIYF. The variable domain in full, completed from reference TRBV9 and TRBJ1-3, reads DSGVTQTPKHLITATGQRVTLRCSPRSGDLSVYWYQQSLDQGLQFLIQYYNGEERAKGNILERFSAQQFPDLHSELNLSSLELGDSALYFCASSPTGDYGNTIYFGEGSWLTVV.

The rearrangement links TRBV6-4 to TRBJ1-2, with a tentative D call TRBD1 (6 bases). The CDR3 extends over 15 amino acids. The ends were cut back, 3 bases at V and 0 bases at J, with 11 bases in the middle. Germline V gene sequence: CDR1 MRHNA, CDR2 SNTAGT. In nucleotides, the CDR3 is TGTGCCAGCAGTGAGGGAACAGGGACTAACTATGGCTACACCTTC. Residues: CASSEGTGTNYGYTF.

The chain links TRBV7-6 to TRBJ2-7, with 7 bases that match TRBD1. The germline V gene encodes CDR1 SGHVS and CDR2 FNYEAQ. The CDR3 is 15 amino acids. The junction had 8 bases not matched to a gene; V was cut back by 6 bases and J by 0 bases. CDR3 protein: CASSPRDRGSYEQYF. Written as DNA, the CDR3 is TGTGCCAGCAGTCCTCGGGACAGAGGCTCCTACGAGCAGTACTTC.

V is TRBV4-2 and J is TRBJ2-2; the D gene is possibly TRBD1 (6 bases). From germline, CDR1 is LGHNA and CDR2 YNFKEQ. V was trimmed by 0 bases and J by 7 bases, leaving 15 bases between them. The CDR3 has 16 residues. In DNA form, the CDR3 reads TGTGCCAGCAGCCAAGAGATGGCAGGGGAAGACGGGGAGCTGTTTTTT. This gives the protein CASSQEMAGEDGELFF.

V gene TRBV18 combines with J gene TRBJ2-7, with D maybe TRBD1 (5 bases). The CDR3 spans 14 residues. Trimming cost V 5 bases and J 3 bases, with 14 bases left between them. The germline CDR1 and CDR2 sequences are KGHSH and LQKENI. The CDR3 here is CASSESGQGYEQYF. Written as DNA, the CDR3 is TGTGCCAGCTCAGAGTCGGGTCAGGGCTACGAGCAGTACTTC.

This clone was observed a handful of times. This chain joins TRBV7-2 and TRBJ1-5, with a tentative D call TRBD1 (6 bases). This CDR3 is built from 14 residues. The V end was cut by 5 bases, the J end by 0 bases, with 8 bases between. Germline V gene sequence: CDR1 SGHTA, CDR2 FQGNSA. Here the CDR3 reads CASSGQISNQPQHF. CDR3 DNA: TGTGCCAGCAGCGGACAGATTAGCAATCAGCCCCAGCATTTT.

The chain joins TRBV4-1 to TRBJ2-7; unclear D gene. Germline V gene sequence: CDR1 MGHRA, CDR2 YSYEKL. The CDR3 extends over 15 amino acids. V lost 1 base and J 1 base, leaving 11 bases between the germline ends. The DNA of the CDR3 is TGCGCCAGCAGCCAAGTGGGCAGTCAATCCTACGAGCAGTACTTC. This encodes CASSQVGSQSYEQYF.

The genes are TRBV6-1 and TRBJ2-7; 8 bases fit TRBD1. Germline values: CDR1 MNHNS, CDR2 SASEGT. Unmatched junction bases numbered 7, after V lost 6 bases and J lost 3 bases. This CDR3 has 14 amino acids. CDR3 loop: CASSADRGYYEQYF. CDR3 sequence (DNA): TGTGCCAGCAGCGCTGACAGGGGATACTACGAGCAGTACTTC.